This is a list of T cell receptor beta chains from one sample in a study of T and B cells in COVID-19 patients. TCRdb reprocessed the multiplex PCR reads with MiXCR, giving one entry per CDR3 protein. Here the sample spans 5,000 or so distinct CDR3 sequences, about 20% being singletons. The sequenced sample was blood. The receptors originated from a human donor who had recovered from COVID-19. CDR3s include the opening cysteine and the closing phenylalanine or tryptophan. A D gene is named only where the DNA matches it firmly. Expanded clones are given a class, and other clones once, few, many or no size at all.

TRBV11-1	medium-sized	NA	TRBJ2-5	TGTGCCAGCAGCCCGCGGGAACAGTTCAGAAGGGAGACCCAGTACTTC	CASSPREQFRRETQYF
TRBV5-1	many	NA	TRBJ2-2	TGCGCCAGCAGCCGCTATCAGGGGAATTACGCCGGGGAGCTGTTTTTT	CASSRYQGNYAGELFF
TRBV7-2	NA	NA	TRBJ2-5	TGTGCCAGCAGCACAAAGGGGTCAGGGTGGACACAAGAGACCCAGTACTTC	CASSTKGSGWTQETQYF
TRBV11-2	many	NA	TRBJ2-3	TGTGCCAGCAGCCATACTTGGCGGGGAAGCACAGATACGCAGTATTTT	CASSHTWRGSTDTQYF
TRBV12-3/TRBV12-4	medium-sized	NA	TRBJ2-3	TGTGCCAGCAGTTTAGCGCTTACAGGGGCGGGGACAGATACGCAGTATTTT	CASSLALTGAGTDTQYF
TRBV11-3	medium-sized	TRBD2	TRBJ2-5	TGTGCCAGCAGCAGACTAGCGGGGGGGTACCAAGAGACCCAGTACTTC	CASSRLAGGYQETQYF
TRBV28	NA	NA	TRBJ2-7	TGTGCCAGCAGTGGGGGAGCGTCCTACGAGCAGTACTTC	CASSGGASYEQYF
TRBV5-1	few	TRBD2	TRBJ2-3	TGCGCCAGCAGCTTGATGACTAGCGGGCTAACAGATACGCAGTATTTT	CASSLMTSGLTDTQYF
TRBV5-6	many	NA	TRBJ1-6	TGTGCCAGCAGCTTGACGCAGGCTCATTCACCCCTCCACTTT	CASSLTQAHSPLHF
TRBV7-9	NA	NA	TRBJ1-1	TGTGCCAGCAGACACTCCGGGACTCCGAACACTGAAGCTTTCTTT	CASRHSGTPNTEAFF
TRBV20-1	NA	NA	TRBJ2-3	TGCAGTGCTAGAGGTCCTAAGGAGTTAGGCGATACGCAGTATTTT	CSARGPKELGDTQYF
TRBV19	medium-sized	NA	TRBJ2-4	TGTGCCAGTAGCCCTCGACAGAGAGCCAAAAACATTCAGTACTTC	CASSPRQRAKNIQYF
TRBV27	medium-sized	NA	TRBJ1-5	TGTGCCAGCAGTTTCGGACGGGGCAATCAGCCCCAGCATTTT	CASSFGRGNQPQHF
TRBV6-5	few	NA	TRBJ1-2	TGTGCCAGCAGCCTGGACGGCTATGGCTACACCTTC	CASSLDGYGYTF
TRBV5-5	medium-sized	NA	TRBJ2-3	TGTGCCAGCAGCTTGGTGATAAACACAGATACGCAGTATTTT	CASSLVINTDTQYF
TRBV29-1	medium-sized	NA	TRBJ1-3	TGCAGCGTTGGAAAGGCGTCTGGAAACACCATATATTTT	CSVGKASGNTIYF
TRBV27	medium-sized	TRBD1	TRBJ2-7	TGTGCCAGCAGTCGCCTGGGACAGGGCGGCTACGAGCAGTACTTC	CASSRLGQGGYEQYF
TRBV6-2/TRBV6-3	medium-sized	TRBD1	TRBJ2-5	TGTGCCAGCAGCCAGAGACCGACAGGGGGCTCGGAGACCCAGTACTTC	CASSQRPTGGSETQYF
TRBV12-3/TRBV12-4	NA	TRBD1	TRBJ1-2	TGTGCCAGCACCCGGACAGGGCAGAAACATGGCTACACCTTC	CASTRTGQKHGYTF